A selection of T cell receptor beta chains follows, all from one sample in a study of blood T cell repertoires in COVID-19. TCRdb's copy holds only in-frame clones and misses some; the assay was immunoSEQ multiplex PCR. The sample lists about 95,000 clones, more than 65% seen once, with more than 20% in the top ten. The sequencing input was peripheral blood. The receptors come from a man older than 75 with active or convalescent COVID-19. Both conserved end residues are part of each CDR3. D genes are given only for firm matches. Expanded clones are given a class, and other clones once, few, many or no size at all.

TRBV29-1	many	TRBD1	TRBJ1-6	CSASDRADSPLHF	TGCAGCGCCTCGGACAGGGCCGATTCACCCCTCCACTTT
TRBV5-8	few	NA	TRBJ1-2	CASWGLGLANYGYTF	TGTGCCAGCTGGGGTTTGGGGCTAGCTAACTATGGCTACACCTTC
TRBV5-1	NA	NA	TRBJ1-2	CASSLEGPGWGIDGYTF	TGCGCCAGCAGCTTGGAAGGGCCAGGATGGGGCATCGATGGCTACACCTTC
TRBV12-3/TRBV12-4	few	NA	TRBJ2-7	CASSLAENYEQYF	TGTGCCAGCAGCCTCGCGGAGAACTACGAGCAGTACTTC
TRBV28	NA	NA	TRBJ2-5	CASRQVQETQYF	TGTGCCAGCAGACAGGTCCAAGAGACCCAGTACTTC
TRBV7-2	once	TRBD1	TRBJ2-2	CASSFGTVDTGELFF	TGTGCCAGCAGCTTCGGGACAGTGGACACCGGGGAGCTGTTTTTT
TRBV2	NA	NA	TRBJ2-1	CASRGDSTYNEQFF	TGTGCCAGCAGAGGGGACTCCACCTACAATGAGCAGTTCTTC
TRBV3-1/TRBV3-2	once	NA	TRBJ2-4	CASSQRTPGRGGDIQYF	TGTGCCAGCAGCCAAAGAACCCCAGGCCGCGGAGGGGACATTCAGTACTTC
TRBV5-1	NA	NA	TRBJ2-6	CASSSDPPGVSGANVLTF	TGCGCCAGCAGCTCGGATCCCCCGGGAGTCTCTGGGGCCAACGTCCTGACTTTC
TRBV9	NA	NA	TRBJ1-6	CASSVVQGSSYNSPLHF	TGTGCCAGCAGCGTAGTCCAGGGGAGCTCCTATAATTCACCCCTCCACTTT
TRBV29-1	NA	TRBD1	TRBJ1-2	CSVEGRGNLDGYTF	TGCAGCGTTGAGGGCAGGGGGAATCTGGACGGCTACACCTTC
TRBV6-1	NA	NA	TRBJ1-2	CASSEDLSGIWGYTF	TGTGCCAGCAGTGAAGATCTGTCGGGAATCTGGGGCTACACCTTC
TRBV19	NA	TRBD1	TRBJ1-1	CASSPRTGGANTEAFF	TGTGCCAGTAGCCCTCGGACAGGGGGCGCGAACACTGAAGCTTTCTTT
TRBV5-1	NA	NA	TRBJ1-1	CASSWGHSNTEAFF	TGCGCCAGCAGCTGGGGACACTCGAACACTGAAGCTTTCTTT
TRBV7-2	NA	NA	TRBJ1-2	CASSLFAAGQVNYGYTF	TGTGCCAGCAGCTTATTCGCCGCGGGCCAGGTTAACTATGGCTACACCTTC
TRBV19	NA	TRBD2	TRBJ2-2	CASSTASGGAGELFF	TGTGCCAGTAGTACAGCTAGCGGGGGGGCCGGGGAGCTGTTTTTT
TRBV11-2	NA	TRBD1	TRBJ2-7	CASSLSPQGALYEQYF	TGTGCCAGCAGCTTATCGCCACAGGGGGCCCTCTACGAGCAGTACTTC
TRBV4-1	NA	NA	TRBJ2-2	CASSQYTEPNTGELFF	TGCGCCAGCAGCCAGTATACGGAGCCGAACACCGGGGAGCTGTTTTTT
TRBV6-5	NA	TRBD1	TRBJ1-5	CASSYSLGGGQPQHF	TGTGCCAGCAGTTACTCGTTAGGGGGCGGCCAGCCCCAGCATTTT
TRBV6-1	NA	NA	TRBJ2-7	CASSEFGGGLSYEQYF	TGTGCCAGCAGTGAATTCGGCGGGGGCCTCTCCTACGAGCAGTACTTC